The TCR beta chain under discussion was sequenced for a study of vaccination and CD4 T cells after COVID-19. Study-level background: For post-vaccine samples, collection took place a median about 75 days after dose two, ranging from 14 to 241.

This sample's treatment: approximately nine-day PBMC culture with coronavirus spike peptide pools or control peptides (ViraFEST assay). Convalescent patients tested SARS-CoV-2 PCR positive from March to December 2020, before Alpha, Beta and Delta emerged. Oncomine TCR Beta short-read sequencing was applied to DNA from cultured CD4+ T cells. It was from cultured CD4+ T cells that genomic DNA was extracted. MiXCR, applied by TCRdb to the PCR reads, yields one record per CDR3 protein. Here the sample spans 15,000 to 25,000 distinct CDR3 sequences, about 61% being singletons. This clonotype was seen only a few times. Antigen unknown. The CDR3 length is 18 residues. V trimming: 3 bases; J trimming: 0 bases; junction bases outside the gene matches: 11. Germline CDR1 is KGHDR and CDR2 is SFDVKD.

The TCR was taken from a human donor who had recovered from COVID-19. Source material: CD4+ T cells from blood, cultured in vitro. The rearrangement links TRBV24-1 to TRBJ2-3; 7 nucleotides align to TRBD2. For the CDR3, the DNA is TGTGCCACCAGTGATCCCCTTAGCGGGCCTCTTAGCACAGATACGCAGTATTTT. It encodes CATSDPLSGPLSTDTQYF.